The T cell receptor (beta chain) described here comes from a study of glioma-infiltrating T cells. The study, taken as a whole, reports: Non-neoplastic patients had below-expected tissue-blood divergence, while all gliomas exceeded expectation. Tissue and blood shared very few CDR3 sequences.

Comment on this clonotype: Its target is unknown.

The iRepertoire nested amplicon-rescue multiplex PCR amplified TCR alpha and beta CDR3s from RNA. For one-step reverse transcription and amplification, roughly 95-400 ng of tissue mRNA or PBMC total RNA was used. From the multiplex PCR reads, TCRdb called clonotypes with MiXCR, one entry per CDR3 protein. Among 400,000 or so distinct CDR3 sequences, more than 35% were seen once, and the ten largest hold around 12%. V shed 3 bases and J shed 0 bases, with 3 bases lying between them. The CDR3 length is 13 residues. Germline lookup yields CDR1 SNHLY and CDR2 FYNNEI. V and J are TRBV2 and TRBJ2-1; D remains ambiguous. The TCR originated in a human donor with low-grade glioma or glioblastoma, undergoing nonglioma brain surgery, or in good health (not recorded which). The sequencing sample was made of glioma tissue, nonneoplastic brain tissue, or PBMCs (not recorded which). CDR3 in amino acids: CASSESSYNEQFF. CDR3 nucleotide sequence: TGTGCCAGCAGTGAGAGCTCCTACAATGAGCAGTTCTTC. The full variable domain, in which reference TRBV2 and TRBJ2-1 provide the parts outside the CDR3, is EPEVTQTPSHQVTQMGQEVILRCVPISNHLYFYWYRQILGQKVEFLVSFYNNEISEKSEIFDDQFSVERPDGSNFTLKIRSTKLEDSAMYFCASSESSYNEQFFGPGTRLTVL.